This T cell receptor beta chain was identified during a study of cytomegalovirus exposure and HLA in healthy donors. PCR employed 60 Vbeta and 13 Jbeta primers. TCRdb's copy holds only in-frame clones and misses some; the assay was immunoSEQ multiplex PCR. Of about 89,000 clones listed, roughly three fifths were seen once; the top ten hold about 5.9%. Germline V CDR1 and CDR2: SGHDT, YYEEEE. The CDR3 has 17 amino acids. The V end lost 0 bases, the J end lost 6 bases, and 19 bases lay between the germline ends. Sequences were obtained from PBMCs. The chain recombines TRBV5-6 with TRBJ1-5; no clear D gene. This clonotype originated in a woman aged 25 to 39 in good health and CMV-seronegative. CDR3 amino acids: CASSLASSPSSGQPQHF. CDR3 bases: TGTGCCAGCAGCTTGGCCTCGTCCCCCTCATCCGGTCAGCCCCAGCATTTT.